Listed below are T cell receptor beta chains from one sample, sequenced in a study of graft-versus-host responses after intestinal transplantation. What these receptors recognize is not known. Some clones are missing from TCRdb's copy, which holds only in-frame ones; the method was immunoSEQ multiplex PCR. Of more than 95,000 clones listed, roughly 87% are singletons. The source material was unstimulated CD4+ T cells sorted from spleen or lymph node cells, sampled before intestinal transplant. These receptor sequences come from a human donor who received an intestinal transplant. The CDR3 runs from the conserved cysteine through the conserved F or W. D genes are given only for firm matches. Size values are once, few and many counts, or a class for expanded clones, and some rows have none.

D | J | V | size | CDR3 | DNA
TRBD1 | TRBJ2-5 | TRBV19 | few | CASSYSGTGRETQYF | TGTGCCAGTAGTTACTCCGGGACAGGGCGAGAGACCCAGTACTTC
TRBD1 | TRBJ2-4 | TRBV6-1 | NA | CASRLPGQPLSVQYF | TGTGCCAGCAGACTTCCGGGACAGCCCTTATCTGTTCAGTACTTC
NA | TRBJ2-7 | TRBV28 | NA | CASSLDGWTYEQYF | TGTGCCAGCAGTTTAGACGGATGGACGTACGAGCAGTACTTC
NA | TRBJ1-6 | TRBV6-5 | NA | CASSLGFRSPLHF | TGTGCCAGCAGTTTGGGGTTTCGTTCACCCCTCCACTTT
TRBD2 | TRBJ2-5 | TRBV4-2 | NA | CASSQEKIGTSAQETQYF | TGTGCCAGCAGCCAAGAGAAGATTGGGACTAGCGCCCAAGAGACCCAGTACTTC
TRBD1 | TRBJ1-1 | TRBV7-9 | NA | CASSFQQGGSTEAFF | TGTGCCAGCAGCTTTCAACAGGGGGGGAGCACTGAAGCTTTCTTT
TRBD1 | TRBJ2-3 | TRBV28 | NA | CASNPWDRRGDTQYF | TGTGCCAGCAATCCTTGGGACAGAAGAGGAGATACGCAGTATTTT
NA | TRBJ2-1 | TRBV9 | NA | CASIEQFF | TGTGCCAGCATAGAGCAGTTCTTC
TRBD1 | TRBJ2-7 | TRBV29-1 | NA | CSARDRGYEQYF | TGCAGCGCCAGGGACAGGGGCTACGAGCAGTACTTC
NA | TRBJ1-3 | TRBV9 | NA | CASSAYGAAGNTIYF | TGTGCCAGCAGCGCATACGGGGCGGCTGGAAACACCATATATTTT
TRBD1 | TRBJ1-3 | TRBV6-5 | NA | CASSSPFRDRGDTIYF | TGTGCCAGCAGTTCTCCATTCCGGGACAGGGGAGACACCATATATTTT
NA | TRBJ2-4 | TRBV19 | NA | CASSIPGSIQYF | TGTGCCAGTAGTATCCCCGGGAGCATTCAGTACTTC
NA | TRBJ1-2 | TRBV4-3 | once | CASSQTRGSYTF | TGCGCCAGCAGCCAGACGAGAGGTAGCTACACCTTC
NA | TRBJ2-3 | TRBV9 | NA | CASTLGNTDTQYF | TGTGCCAGTACCTTGGGGAACACAGATACGCAGTATTTT
NA | TRBJ1-2 | TRBV30 | NA | CAWNRVGDYGYTF | TGTGCCTGGAATAGGGTAGGGGACTATGGCTACACCTTC
TRBD1 | TRBJ2-1 | TRBV11-1 | NA | CASRPTQGQGNNEQFF | TGTGCCAGCAGACCAACCCAGGGACAGGGAAACAATGAGCAGTTCTTC
TRBD1 | TRBJ2-1 | TRBV19 | NA | CASRQGIHNEQFF | TGTGCCAGTAGACAGGGGATTCACAATGAGCAGTTCTTC
TRBD2 | TRBJ2-2 | TRBV4-1 | NA | CASRGSGGPNTGELFF | TGCGCCAGCAGGGGTAGCGGGGGGCCGAACACCGGGGAGCTGTTTTTT
NA | TRBJ2-3 | TRBV7-3 | once | CASSLSEGADTQYF | TGTGCCAGCAGCCTAAGCGAGGGCGCAGATACGCAGTATTTT
NA | TRBJ1-1 | TRBV4-1 | NA | CASSQDWGRNTEAFF | TGCGCCAGCAGCCAAGATTGGGGCAGGAACACTGAAGCTTTCTTT
TRBD1 | TRBJ2-7 | TRBV5-6 | NA | CASSLIGTGRYEQYF | TGTGCCAGCAGCTTGATCGGGACAGGGAGGTACGAGCAGTACTTC
TRBD2 | TRBJ2-7 | TRBV30 | NA | CAWSASGIDEQYF | TGTGCCTGGAGTGCTAGCGGGATAGACGAGCAGTACTTC
NA | TRBJ2-1 | TRBV4-2 | NA | CASSQVAGGPRGHVVEQFF | TGTGCCAGCAGCCAAGTGGCGGGAGGTCCGAGGGGGCATGTGGTTGAGCAGTTCTTC
NA | TRBJ1-6 | TRBV12-5 | NA | CASGLVGWSPLHF | TGTGCTAGTGGTTTGGTCGGGTGGTCACCCCTCCACTTT
NA | TRBJ1-5 | TRBV6-1 | NA | CASKLRQEYNQPQHF | TGTGCCAGCAAACTGAGGCAGGAGTACAATCAGCCCCAGCATTTT
TRBD1 | TRBJ2-7 | TRBV19 | NA | CASSLQGVGKGEQYF | TGTGCCAGTAGCCTTCAGGGGGTAGGGAAAGGCGAGCAGTACTTC
NA | TRBJ1-5 | TRBV4-1 | once | CASSQDVPRDQPQHF | TGCGCCAGCAGCCAAGATGTCCCCAGAGATCAGCCCCAGCATTTT
TRBD1 | TRBJ2-1 | TRBV5-4 | NA | CASSYGQEPYNEQFF | TGTGCCAGCAGCTATGGACAGGAACCCTACAATGAGCAGTTCTTC
TRBD1 | TRBJ1-4 | TRBV4-1 | NA | CASSQDPTGVEKLFF | TGCGCCAGCAGCCAAGATCCGACAGGGGTTGAAAAACTGTTTTTT
NA | TRBJ2-7 | TRBV7-9 | once | CASTGNLYEQYF | TGTGCCAGCACCGGAAATCTTTACGAGCAGTACTTC
NA | TRBJ2-1 | TRBV7-3 | NA | CASSLQGGLTYNEQFF | TGTGCCAGCAGCTTACAGGGAGGCCTTACCTACAATGAGCAGTTCTTC
NA | TRBJ1-3 | TRBV19 | NA | CASTRVFGNTIYF | TGTGCCAGTACCCGGGTGTTCGGAAACACCATATATTTT
TRBD1 | TRBJ1-2 | TRBV23-1 | NA | CASSQSKGANGYTF | TGCGCCAGCAGTCAATCGAAGGGGGCGAATGGCTACACCTTC
NA | TRBJ1-5 | TRBV6-5 | NA | CASTSGLAQPQHF | TGTGCCAGCACATCTGGGCTTGCGCAGCCCCAGCATTTT
TRBD2 | TRBJ2-7 | TRBV5-4 | NA | CASSLGTRKYEQYF | TGTGCCAGCAGCCTAGGGACTAGGAAATACGAGCAGTACTTC
TRBD1 | TRBJ2-2 | TRBV6-1 | NA | CASSETGGNTGELFF | TGTGCCAGCAGTGAAACAGGGGGGAACACCGGGGAGCTGTTTTTT
NA | TRBJ2-7 | TRBV6-1 | few | CASSEVQESEQYF | TGTGCCAGCAGTGAGGTACAGGAAAGCGAGCAGTACTTC
NA | TRBJ1-3 | TRBV5-4 | few | CASSLREAGNTIYF | TGTGCCAGCAGCTTGAGGGAAGCTGGAAACACCATATATTTT
NA | TRBJ2-7 | TRBV5-1 | once | CASSLEDPSYEQYF | TGCGCCAGCAGCTTGGAGGACCCATCCTACGAGCAGTACTTC
TRBD2 | TRBJ2-3 | TRBV5-1 | once | CASSSRLAGDTDTQYF | TGCGCCAGCAGCTCCCGACTAGCGGGGGACACAGATACGCAGTATTTT
NA | TRBJ1-2 | TRBV2 | NA | CASGGEGSRSNYGYTF | TGTGCCAGCGGGGGAGAGGGTTCCCGTTCTAACTATGGCTACACCTTC
NA | TRBJ2-7 | TRBV19 | NA | CAYTDGYYEQYF | TGTGCGTACACGGACGGATACTACGAGCAGTACTTC
NA | TRBJ1-6 | TRBV14 | few | CASSQVPQGTYNSPLHF | TGTGCCAGCAGCCAAGTCCCCCAAGGAACCTATAATTCACCCCTCCACTTT
TRBD1 | TRBJ1-2 | TRBV5-1 | NA | CASSPRQGAWYTF | TGCGCCAGCAGTCCCCGACAGGGGGCATGGTACACCTTC
NA | TRBJ2-1 | TRBV2 | NA | CASSERGSEQFF | TGTGCCAGCAGTGAAAGGGGGTCTGAGCAGTTCTTC
NA | TRBJ1-6 | TRBV6-5 | NA | CASSYGQGGRNSPLHF | TGTGCCAGCAGTTACGGGCAGGGTGGAAGAAATTCACCCCTCCACTTT
NA | TRBJ1-5 | TRBV7-9 | NA | CASSLDGVNQPQHF | TGTGCCAGCAGCTTAGATGGTGTTAATCAGCCCCAGCATTTT
NA | TRBJ1-2 | TRBV30 | NA | CAWRWGYGYTF | TGTGCCTGGAGGTGGGGGTATGGCTACACCTTC
TRBD2 | TRBJ2-1 | TRBV6-6 | NA | CASRAGGPGNEQFF | TGTGCCAGCAGGGCGGGAGGGCCGGGGAATGAGCAGTTCTTC
TRBD1 | TRBJ2-7 | TRBV6-4 | NA | CASRPIIGTVYYEQYF | TGTGCCAGTAGACCGATAATAGGGACAGTATACTACGAGCAGTACTTC
TRBD2 | TRBJ2-1 | TRBV5-1 | NA | CASSLGGTSGNNEQFF | TGCGCCAGCAGCTTGGGGGGGACTAGCGGAAACAATGAGCAGTTCTTC
TRBD1 | TRBJ2-3 | TRBV2 | once | CASRDRATDTQYF | TGTGCCAGCAGAGACAGGGCCACAGATACGCAGTATTTT
NA | TRBJ2-7 | TRBV29-1 | NA | CSVAVGGGGSEQYF | TGCAGCGTTGCCGTGGGAGGAGGGGGAAGCGAGCAGTACTTC
NA | TRBJ2-7 | TRBV5-1 | NA | CASSLQGRAYEQYF | TGCGCCAGCAGCTTGCAGGGACGGGCCTACGAGCAGTACTTC
TRBD2 | TRBJ2-1 | TRBV4-1 | NA | CASSQDAAGGLSNEQFF | TGCGCCAGCAGCCAAGATGCGGCGGGAGGGCTGAGCAATGAGCAGTTCTTC